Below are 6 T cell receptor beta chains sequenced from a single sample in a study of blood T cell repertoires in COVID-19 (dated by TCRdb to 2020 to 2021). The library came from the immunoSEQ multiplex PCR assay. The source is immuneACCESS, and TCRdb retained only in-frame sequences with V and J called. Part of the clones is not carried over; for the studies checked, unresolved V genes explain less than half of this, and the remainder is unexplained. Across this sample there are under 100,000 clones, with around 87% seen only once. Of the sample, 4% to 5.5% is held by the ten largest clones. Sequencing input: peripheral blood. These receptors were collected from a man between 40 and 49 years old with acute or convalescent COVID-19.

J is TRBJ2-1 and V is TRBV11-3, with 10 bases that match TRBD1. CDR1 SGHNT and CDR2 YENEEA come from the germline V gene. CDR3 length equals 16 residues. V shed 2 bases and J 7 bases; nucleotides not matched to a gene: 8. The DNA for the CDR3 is TGTGCCAGCAGCTTATATGGGACAGGGGAGGCAAATGAGCAGTTCTTC. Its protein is CASSLYGTGEANEQFF.

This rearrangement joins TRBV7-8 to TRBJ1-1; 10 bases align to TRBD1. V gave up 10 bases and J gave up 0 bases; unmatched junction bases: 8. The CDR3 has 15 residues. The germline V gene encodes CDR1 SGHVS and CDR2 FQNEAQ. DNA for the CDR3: TGTGCCACCAACCGGGACAGGGGTATGAACACTGAAGCTTTCTTT. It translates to CATNRDRGMNTEAFF.

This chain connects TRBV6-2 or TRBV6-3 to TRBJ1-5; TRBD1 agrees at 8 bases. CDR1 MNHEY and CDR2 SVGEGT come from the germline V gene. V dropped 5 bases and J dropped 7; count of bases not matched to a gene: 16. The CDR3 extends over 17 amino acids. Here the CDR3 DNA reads TGTGCCAGCAGTAACATCGGTGGACAGGGAAGAAGGCAGCCCCAGCATTTT. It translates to CASSNIGGQGRRQPQHF.

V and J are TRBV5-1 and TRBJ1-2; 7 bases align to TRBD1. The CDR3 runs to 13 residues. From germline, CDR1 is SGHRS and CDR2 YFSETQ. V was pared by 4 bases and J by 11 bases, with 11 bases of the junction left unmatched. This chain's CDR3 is CASSHDRESGYTF. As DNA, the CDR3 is TGCGCCAGCAGCCACGACAGGGAATCGGGTTACACCTTC.

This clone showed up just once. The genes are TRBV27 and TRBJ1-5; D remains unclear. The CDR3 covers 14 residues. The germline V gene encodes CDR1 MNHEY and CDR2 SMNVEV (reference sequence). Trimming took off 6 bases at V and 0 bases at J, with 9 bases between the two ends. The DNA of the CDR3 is TGTGCCAGCAGAACCGGGTCTAGCAATCAGCCCCAGCATTTT. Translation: CASRTGSSNQPQHF.

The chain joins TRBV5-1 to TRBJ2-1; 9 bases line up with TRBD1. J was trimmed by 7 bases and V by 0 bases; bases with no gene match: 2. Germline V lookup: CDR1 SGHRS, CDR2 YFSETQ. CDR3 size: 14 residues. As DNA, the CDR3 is TGCGCCAGCAGCTTGGGGGACAGGGAAAATGAGCAGTTCTTC. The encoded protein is CASSLGDRENEQFF.